These T cell receptor beta chains were read from a single sample in a study of blood T cell repertoires in COVID-19. TCRdb's copy holds only in-frame clones and misses some; the assay was immunoSEQ multiplex PCR. Of about 100,000 clones listed, around 83% are singletons. Material: peripheral blood. The receptors here all came from a woman aged 55-69 years in a cohort sampled during active or convalescent COVID-19. The CDR3 runs from the conserved cysteine through the conserved F or W. The D gene is left open where the match is weak. Size values are once, few and many counts, or a class for expanded clones, and some rows have none.

>TRBJ1-2|-|TRBD1|TRBV20-1
TGCAGTGCTCGTGACAGGGGAGTTAACTATGGCTACACCTTC
CSARDRGVNYGYTF
>TRBJ2-4|few|-|TRBV6-6
TGTGCCAGCAGGGACCGAACAGGGATGGGAAACATTCAGTACTTC
CASRDRTGMGNIQYF
>TRBJ2-1|few|TRBD2|TRBV5-1
TGCGCCAGCACCCCACTAGCGGGTACTTACAATGAGCAGTTCTTC
CASTPLAGTYNEQFF
>TRBJ2-5|-|-|TRBV5-6
TGTGCCAGCAGCTTGGTGGGAGTAGGAGAGACCCAGTACTTC
CASSLVGVGETQYF
>TRBJ2-3|-|TRBD1|TRBV5-1
TGCGCCAGCAGCTGGGGACAGGGAACACACACAGATACGCAGTATTTT
CASSWGQGTHTDTQYF
>TRBJ2-7|-|TRBD2|TRBV27
TGTGCCAGCAGTTTGGATTTAGCGGGATCCGAGCAGTACTTC
CASSLDLAGSEQYF
>TRBJ2-3|-|TRBD2|TRBV6-2/TRBV6-3
TGTGCCAGCAGTACCAGGACTAGCGGGAGTGCAGATACGCAGTATTTT
CASSTRTSGSADTQYF
>TRBJ2-3|-|-|TRBV18
TGTGCCAGCTCACCAAGCGGGGATACGCAGTATTTT
CASSPSGDTQYF
>TRBJ2-2|-|-|TRBV12-3/TRBV12-4
TGTGCCAGCAGTTTAGCGCGAGGGAGAGGGCTGTTTTTT
CASSLARGRGLFF
>TRBJ2-3|-|TRBD2|TRBV10-3
TGTGCCATCAGTGCGACTAGCGGGGGGGCCACAGATACGCAGTATTTT
CAISATSGGATDTQYF
>TRBJ1-5|-|-|TRBV6-5
TGTGCCAGCAGGGCCGGCGGGGGGGCTCAGCCCCAGCATTTT
CASRAGGGAQPQHF
>TRBJ1-2|-|-|TRBV5-1
TGCGCCAGCAGCAAACCGGGAAACTATGGCTACACCTTC
CASSKPGNYGYTF
>TRBJ2-5|-|-|TRBV12-3/TRBV12-4
TGTGCCAGCAGTTTCCCCGGGGAGACCCAGTACTTC
CASSFPGETQYF
>TRBJ2-7|-|-|TRBV28
TGTGCCAGCACCACCCCAAGGGCAGGGGTCTCCTACGAGCAGTACTTC
CASTTPRAGVSYEQYF
>TRBJ1-2|-|TRBD1|TRBV5-1
TGCGCCAGCAGCATCGACAGGGTGGGTGGCTACACCTTC
CASSIDRVGGYTF
>TRBJ1-2|-|TRBD1|TRBV7-2
TGTGCCAGCAGCTCGACAAACAGGGGTGGAGGCTACACCTTC
CASSSTNRGGGYTF
>TRBJ1-3|-|-|TRBV3-1/TRBV3-2
TGTGCCAGCAGCGAACCGACAGGCGACTCTGGAAACACCATATATTTT
CASSEPTGDSGNTIYF
>TRBJ2-5|-|-|TRBV5-1
TGCGCCAGCAGCCCGGGCGATATGTGGGGGCCTGAGACCCAGTACTTC
CASSPGDMWGPETQYF
>TRBJ1-1|-|-|TRBV5-4
TGTGCCAGCAGCTCGCCGTGGGGGGTTAAAAACACTGAAGCTTTCTTT
CASSSPWGVKNTEAFF
>TRBJ2-3|-|TRBD2|TRBV24-1
TGTGCCACCAGTGATTCCTCGGGACTAGCGGGATGGAGATCGGCAGATACGCAGTATTTT
CATSDSSGLAGWRSADTQYF
>TRBJ2-3|-|-|TRBV19
TGTGCCAGTACCAGTGGCGGGCGGTTAGGCACAGATACGCAGTATTTT
CASTSGGRLGTDTQYF
>TRBJ1-2|-|-|TRBV19
TGTGCCAGTAGTAGAGGAGGGGGGGCCCTGGGCGGCTACACCTTC
CASSRGGGALGGYTF
>TRBJ2-1|-|-|TRBV9
TGTGCCAGCAGCGTAGCTTCGGCCGTTTCTAGTGGGCAGTTCTTC
CASSVASAVSSGQFF
>TRBJ2-7|-|-|TRBV2
TGTGCCATCGAATCCCCCCGCGATTCTAACTACGAGCAGTACTTC
CAIESPRDSNYEQYF
>TRBJ1-2|-|-|TRBV6-1
TGTGCCAGCAGTGATGGCCCTGGGCCCCGTAACTATGGCTACACCTTC
CASSDGPGPRNYGYTF
>TRBJ1-1|-|TRBD1|TRBV7-3
TGTGCCAGCAGCTTGCAGGGGGTTGGAGCTGAAGCTTTCTTT
CASSLQGVGAEAFF
>TRBJ2-6|-|-|TRBV12-5
TGTGCTAGTGGTTTGGTACTCGGCAGGGAAAGATACGGGGCCAACGTCCTGACTTTC
CASGLVLGRERYGANVLTF
>TRBJ2-7|-|TRBD2|TRBV12-3/TRBV12-4
TGTGCCAGCAGTCAGACTAGCGGGAGGGCATTC
CASSQTSGRAF